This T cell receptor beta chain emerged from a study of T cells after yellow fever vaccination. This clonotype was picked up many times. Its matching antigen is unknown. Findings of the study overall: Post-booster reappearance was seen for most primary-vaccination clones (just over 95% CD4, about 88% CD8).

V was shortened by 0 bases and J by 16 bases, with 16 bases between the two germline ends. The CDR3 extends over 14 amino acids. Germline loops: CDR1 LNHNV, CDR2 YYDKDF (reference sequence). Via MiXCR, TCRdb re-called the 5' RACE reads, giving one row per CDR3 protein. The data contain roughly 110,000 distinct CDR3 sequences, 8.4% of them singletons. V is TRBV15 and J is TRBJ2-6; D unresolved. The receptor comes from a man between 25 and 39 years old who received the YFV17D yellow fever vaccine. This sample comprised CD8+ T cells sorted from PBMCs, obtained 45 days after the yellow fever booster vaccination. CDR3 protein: CATSRDRGPSKLTF. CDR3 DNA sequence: TGTGCCACCAGCAGAGATAGAGGCCCGTCAAAGCTGACTTTC.